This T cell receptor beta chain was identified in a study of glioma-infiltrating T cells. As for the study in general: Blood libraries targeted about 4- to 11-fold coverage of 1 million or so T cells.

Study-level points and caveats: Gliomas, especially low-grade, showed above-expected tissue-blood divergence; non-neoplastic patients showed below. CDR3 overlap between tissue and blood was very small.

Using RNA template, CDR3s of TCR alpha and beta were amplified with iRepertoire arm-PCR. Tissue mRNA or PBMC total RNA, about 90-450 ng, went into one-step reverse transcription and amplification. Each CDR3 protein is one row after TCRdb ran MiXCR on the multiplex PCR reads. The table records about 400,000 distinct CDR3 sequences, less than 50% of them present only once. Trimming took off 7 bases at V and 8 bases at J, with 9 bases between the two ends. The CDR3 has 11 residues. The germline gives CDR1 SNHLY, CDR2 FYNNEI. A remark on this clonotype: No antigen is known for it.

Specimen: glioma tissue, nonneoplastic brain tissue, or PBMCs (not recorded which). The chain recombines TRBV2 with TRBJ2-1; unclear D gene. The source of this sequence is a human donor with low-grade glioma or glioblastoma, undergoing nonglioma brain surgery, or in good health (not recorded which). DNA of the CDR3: TGTGCCAGCATCGAAGGGCATGAGCAGTTCTTC. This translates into CASIEGHEQFF.